The table lists the clone carrying this T cell receptor beta chain with many counts. This record comes from a study of T-cell memory formation after mild COVID-19. The CDR3 is 13 amino acids. V was pared by 1 base and J by 5 bases, with 9 bases between. Germline CDR1 and CDR2: DFQATT and SNEGSKA (reference sequence). One entry per CDR3 protein, called by TCRdb with MiXCR from the 5' RACE reads. The profile shows about 400,000 distinct CDR3 sequences, roughly 18% of them singletons. This clonotype originated in a man between 18 and 29 years old who had mild COVID-19 (a few samples of this study predate the infection). Cell type and time point are not known. Sequenced input: PBMCs or a T cell subset sorted from them (not recorded which). This rearrangement joins TRBV20-1 to TRBJ1-5; D is unclear. The CDR3 loop reads CSARAGNHQPQHF. CDR3 bases: TGCAGTGCTAGAGCCGGTAACCATCAGCCCCAGCATTTT.